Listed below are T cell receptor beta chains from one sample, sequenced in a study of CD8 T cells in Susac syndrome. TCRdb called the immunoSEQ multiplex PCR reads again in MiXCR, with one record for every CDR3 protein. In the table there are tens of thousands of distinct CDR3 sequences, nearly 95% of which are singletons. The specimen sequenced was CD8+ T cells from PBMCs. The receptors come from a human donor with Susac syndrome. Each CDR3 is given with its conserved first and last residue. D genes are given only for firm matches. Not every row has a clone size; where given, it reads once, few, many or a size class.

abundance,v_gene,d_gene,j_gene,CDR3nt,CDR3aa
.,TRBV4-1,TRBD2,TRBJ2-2,TGCGCCAGCAGCCAAGATGTTTCAGGAGCGGGGCTGGGCGGGGAGCTGTTTTTT,CASSQDVSGAGLGGELFF
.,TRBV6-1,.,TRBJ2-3,TGTGCCAGCAGTCTCAGAGGGGGAATTCGCCCAGATACGCAGTATTTT,CASSLRGGIRPDTQYF
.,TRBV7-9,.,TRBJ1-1,TGTGCCATCTTACAGAAAAACACTGAAGCTTTCTTT,CAILQKNTEAFF
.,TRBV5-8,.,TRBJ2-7,TGTGCCAGCAGCTTGGGCTACTCCGGATACGAGCAGTACTTC,CASSLGYSGYEQYF
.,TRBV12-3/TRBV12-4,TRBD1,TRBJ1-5,TGTGCCAGCAGTTTCAACAGGGGGCAGCCCCAGCATTTT,CASSFNRGQPQHF
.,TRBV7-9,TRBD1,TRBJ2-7,TGTGCCAGCAGACCCGGGACAGGCTACGAGCAGTACTTC,CASRPGTGYEQYF
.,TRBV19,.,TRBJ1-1,TGTGCCAGTAGTATTCAGGACAGGAACACTGAAGCTTTCTTT,CASSIQDRNTEAFF
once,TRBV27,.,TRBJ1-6,TGTGCCAGCAGATTTTGGGATAGCTCCTATAATTCACCCCTCCACTTT,CASRFWDSSYNSPLHF
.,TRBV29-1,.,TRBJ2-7,TGCAGCGTACCGGGCCCACTTCGGGACGAGCAGTACTTC,CSVPGPLRDEQYF
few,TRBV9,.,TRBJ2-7,TGTGCCAGCAGCTTTACCTACGAGCAGTACTTC,CASSFTYEQYF
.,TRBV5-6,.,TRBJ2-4,TGTGCCAGCAGCTTGGCCCTAATAGCCAAAAACATTCAGTACTTC,CASSLALIAKNIQYF
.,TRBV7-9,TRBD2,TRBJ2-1,TGTGCCAGCAGCCTTCCAGCGGGGGTTACGAGCTCCTACAATGAGCAGTTCTTC,CASSLPAGVTSSYNEQFF
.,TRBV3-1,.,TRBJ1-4,TGTGCCAGCAGCCCCACGGACATTTCGGAGCACGAAAAACTGTTTTTT,CASSPTDISEHEKLFF
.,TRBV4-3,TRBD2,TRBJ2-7,TGCGCCAGCAGCCAATCCGGACTAGCGGGAGCAGGGCAGTACTTC,CASSQSGLAGAGQYF
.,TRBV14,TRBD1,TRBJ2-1,TGTGCCAGCAGCCAAGTCGACAGGGGAGCGTCGTTCTTC,CASSQVDRGASFF
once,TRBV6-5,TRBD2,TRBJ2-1,TGTGCCAGCAGTCAAAGCGGGAACTACAATGAGCAGTTCTTC,CASSQSGNYNEQFF
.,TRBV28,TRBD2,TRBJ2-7,TGTGCCAGCAGTCCGACCGGGACTAGCAGCTACGAGCAGTACTTC,CASSPTGTSSYEQYF
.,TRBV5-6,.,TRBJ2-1,TGTGCCAGCAGCTCCGTGGTTGCTTACAATGAGCAGTTCTTC,CASSSVVAYNEQFF
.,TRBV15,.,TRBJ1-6,TGTGCCACCAGCGAGATTAGCTCCTATAATTCACCCCTCCACTTT,CATSEISSYNSPLHF
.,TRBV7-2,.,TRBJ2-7,TGTGCCAGCAGCTTACTTGTTGACGAGCAGTACTTC,CASSLLVDEQYF
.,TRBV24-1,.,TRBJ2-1,TGTGCCACCATGGAGACAGGCTACAATGAGCAGTTCTTC,CATMETGYNEQFF